The 10 T cell receptor beta chains presented below share a single source sample, sequenced in a study of blood T cell repertoires in COVID-19. Libraries were prepared by immunoSEQ multiplex PCR; TCRdb keeps only in-frame clonotypes and omits some of them. The table lists fewer than 300,000 clones, roughly 86% of them singletons, with around 10% in the top ten. Specimen: peripheral blood. The origin of the receptors is a man in his forties who had recovered from COVID-19.

This chain joins TRBV4-1 and TRBJ2-1, with TRBD1 matching over 8 bases. The CDR3 spans 16 residues. Losses at the gene ends were 0 bases for V and 4 bases for J; bases not matched to a gene: 5. Looked up from germline, CDR1 is MGHRA and CDR2 is YSYEKL. CDR3 amino acids: CASSQDLQGVYNEQFF. Written as DNA, the CDR3 is TGCGCCAGCAGCCAAGATCTACAGGGGGTATACAATGAGCAGTTCTTC.

J is TRBJ1-1 and V is TRBV7-9; unclear D gene. V lost 4 bases and J 0 bases, leaving 15 bases between the germline ends. Germline CDR1 is SEHNR and CDR2 is FQNEAQ (reference sequence). This CDR3 is 16 amino acids long. The CDR3 loop is CASSSDIRGLNTEAFF. The CDR3 nucleotides are TGTGCCAGCAGCTCAGATATCCGCGGGTTGAACACTGAAGCTTTCTTT. Full variable domain (missing parts from reference TRBV7-9 and TRBJ1-1): DTGVSQNPRHKITKRGQNVTFRCDPISEHNRLYWYRQTLGQGPEFLTYFQNEAQLEKSRLLSDRFSAERPKGSFSTLEIQRTEQGDSAMYLCASSSDIRGLNTEAFFGQGTRLTVV.

The count of this clone is one. V and J are TRBV6-5 and TRBJ2-2, with D perhaps matching TRBD2 (6 bases). CDR3 length equals 13 residues. Trimming removed 8 bases at V and 5 bases at J, with 12 bases between. The germline V gene has CDR1 MNHEY and CDR2 SVGAGI. CDR3 DNA sequence: TGTGCCAGCGAACGGGGGTCAACCGGGGAGCTGTTTTTT. Amino acids: CASERGSTGELFF.

The gene calls are TRBV18 and TRBJ2-3, with D unresolved. The V gene lost 5 bases and the J gene lost 4 bases, with 10 bases spanning the gap. CDR1 is KGHSH and CDR2 is LQKENI in the germline V gene. This CDR3 is built from 13 residues. CDR3 DNA: TGTGCCAGCTCAGCGGATTACCCAGATACGCAGTATTTT. The encoded protein is CASSADYPDTQYF.

The genes are TRBV19 and TRBJ2-1, with 7 bases that match TRBD2. The CDR3 has 13 amino acids. Germline V gene data show CDR1 as LNHDA and CDR2 as SQIVND (reference sequence). Losses at the gene ends were 7 bases for V and 9 bases for J; bases not matched to a gene: 9. Written as DNA, the CDR3 is TGTGCCAGTAAAGGCGGGAGTAGTATTGAGCAGTTCTTC. Encoded protein: CASKGGSSIEQFF.

V gene TRBV7-9 combines with J gene TRBJ1-3; TRBD1 might be the D (5 bases). The germline V gene has CDR1 SEHNR and CDR2 FQNEAQ (reference sequence). There are 14 residues in the CDR3. The V gene lost 8 bases and the J gene lost 2 bases, with 13 bases spanning the gap. The CDR3: CASAPGGAGNTIYF. CDR3 DNA sequence: TGTGCCAGCGCCCCTGGGGGGGCTGGAAACACCATATATTTT.

The chain uses TRBV5-1 and TRBJ2-7; the match to TRBD2 covers 13 bases. V was clipped by 0 bases and J by 2 bases; unmatched bases: 5. Germline-derived CDR1 and CDR2 are SGHRS and YFSETQ. The CDR3 has 17 residues. The CDR3 sequence: CASSLGTSGSQAYEQYF. CDR3 DNA: TGCGCCAGCAGCTTGGGGACTAGCGGGAGCCAGGCCTACGAGCAGTACTTC.

This clone was seen only once. CDR3 loop: CAWSVPPGGSYNEQFF. Written as DNA, the CDR3 is TGTGCCTGGAGTGTACCCCCCGGCGGGAGCTACAATGAGCAGTTCTTC. The chain is built from TRBV30 and TRBJ2-1, with 7 positions matching TRBD2. J gave up 3 bases and V 0 bases, and 8 bases lay outside the gene matches. Germline assignment: CDR1 GTSNPN and CDR2 SVGIG (reference sequence). CDR3 length: 16 residues.

The rearrangement uses TRBV21-1 and TRBJ2-7; TRBD2 reflects the table's D call only, with no check against the DNA. TRBV21-1 is an annotated pseudogene. The length of the CDR3 is 18 residues. CDR3 loop: CASSGPGLFDTASYEQYF. The CDR3 coding sequence is TGTGCCAGCAGCGGCCCGGGACTGTTCGATACGGCTAGCTACGAGCAGTACTTC.

J is TRBJ2-4 and V is TRBV6-2 or TRBV6-3; 7 positions agree with TRBD2. Trimming at V came to 0 bases and at J to 1 base, leaving 3 bases not matched to a gene. The CDR3 has 16 residues. In germline, CDR1 is MNHEY, CDR2 SVGEGT. The CDR3 loop reads CASSYSRREAKNIQYF. The CDR3 region has the DNA TGTGCCAGCAGTTACTCCAGGCGGGAGGCCAAAAACATTCAGTACTTC.